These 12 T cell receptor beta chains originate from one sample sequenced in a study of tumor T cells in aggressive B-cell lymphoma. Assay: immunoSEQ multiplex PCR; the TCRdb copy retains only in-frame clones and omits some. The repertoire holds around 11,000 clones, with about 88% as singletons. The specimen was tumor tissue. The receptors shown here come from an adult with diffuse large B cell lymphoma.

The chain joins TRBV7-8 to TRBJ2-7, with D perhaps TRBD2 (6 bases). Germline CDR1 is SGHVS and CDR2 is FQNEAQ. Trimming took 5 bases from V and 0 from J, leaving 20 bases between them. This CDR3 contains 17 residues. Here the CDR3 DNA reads TGTGCCAGCAGCCCGGAGGCGGAGGGTGGCAACTCCTACGAGCAGTACTTC. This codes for CASSPEAEGGNSYEQYF.

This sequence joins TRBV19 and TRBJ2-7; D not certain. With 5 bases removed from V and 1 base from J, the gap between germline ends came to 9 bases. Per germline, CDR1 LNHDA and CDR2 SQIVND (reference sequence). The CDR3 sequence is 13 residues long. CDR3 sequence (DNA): TGTGCCAGTAGTCCTACGTGGTCCTACGAGCAGTACTTC. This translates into CASSPTWSYEQYF.

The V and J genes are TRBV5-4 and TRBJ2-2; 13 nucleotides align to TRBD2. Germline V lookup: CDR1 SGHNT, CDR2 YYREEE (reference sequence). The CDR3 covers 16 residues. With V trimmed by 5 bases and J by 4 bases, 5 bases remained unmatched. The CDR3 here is CASSSGLAGVTGELFF. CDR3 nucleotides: TGTGCCAGCAGTTCCGGACTAGCGGGAGTCACCGGGGAGCTGTTTTTT.

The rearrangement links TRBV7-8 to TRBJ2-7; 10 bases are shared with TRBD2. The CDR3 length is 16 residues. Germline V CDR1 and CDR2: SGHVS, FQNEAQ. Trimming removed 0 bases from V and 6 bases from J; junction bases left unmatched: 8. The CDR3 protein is CASSLASSGSLFEQYF. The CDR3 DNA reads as TGTGCCAGCAGCTTAGCGTCTAGCGGGAGCTTATTCGAGCAGTACTTC.

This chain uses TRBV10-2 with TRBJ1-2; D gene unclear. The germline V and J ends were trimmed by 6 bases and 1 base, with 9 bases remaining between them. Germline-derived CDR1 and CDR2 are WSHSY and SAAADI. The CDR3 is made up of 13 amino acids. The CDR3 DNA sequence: TGCGCCAGCAGGCCAGATAATAACTATGGCTACACCTTC. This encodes CASRPDNNYGYTF.

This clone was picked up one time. CDR3 in DNA: TGTGCCAGCAGTTTCTCGGACAGGAAGTACAATGAGCAGTTCTTC. It encodes CASSFSDRKYNEQFF. The chain has TRBV27 and TRBJ2-1; 7 bases fit TRBD1. The V gene end was trimmed by 3 bases and the J gene end by 4 bases; junction bases not matched to a gene: 6. The CDR3 runs 15 residues. Germline V gene sequence: CDR1 MNHEY, CDR2 SMNVEV (reference sequence).

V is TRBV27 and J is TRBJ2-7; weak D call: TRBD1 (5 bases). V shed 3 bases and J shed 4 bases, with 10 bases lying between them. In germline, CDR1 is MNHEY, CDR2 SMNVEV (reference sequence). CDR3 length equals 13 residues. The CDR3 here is CASSFGSGYEQYF. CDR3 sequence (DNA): TGTGCCAGCAGTTTCGGTTCAGGGTACGAGCAGTACTTC.

The CDR3 reads CTSSQEGLAGGSYEQYF. CDR3 coding DNA: TGCACCAGCAGCCAAGAAGGACTAGCGGGAGGGTCCTACGAGCAGTACTTC. The chain employs TRBV1 and TRBJ2-7; TRBD2 is the table's D call and was not checked against the DNA. TRBV1 is a pseudogene segment. The CDR3 is made up of 17 amino acids.

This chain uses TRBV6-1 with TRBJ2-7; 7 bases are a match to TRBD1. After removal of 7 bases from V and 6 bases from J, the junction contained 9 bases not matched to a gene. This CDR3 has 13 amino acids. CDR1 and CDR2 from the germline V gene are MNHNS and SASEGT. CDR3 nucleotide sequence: TGTGCCAGCATGGGACAGCCCTTTAGCGAGCAGTACTTC. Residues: CASMGQPFSEQYF.

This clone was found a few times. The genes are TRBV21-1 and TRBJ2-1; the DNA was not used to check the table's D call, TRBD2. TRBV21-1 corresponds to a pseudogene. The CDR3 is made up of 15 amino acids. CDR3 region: CASSTSGDIPMKQFF. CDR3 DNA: TGTGCCAGCAGCACAAGCGGGGACATCCCAATGAAGCAGTTCTTC.

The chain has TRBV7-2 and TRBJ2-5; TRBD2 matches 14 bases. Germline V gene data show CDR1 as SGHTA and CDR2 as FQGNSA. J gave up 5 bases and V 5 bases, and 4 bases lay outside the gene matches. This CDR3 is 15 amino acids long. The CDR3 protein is CASSQRLAGGETQYF. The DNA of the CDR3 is TGTGCCAGCAGCCAGAGACTAGCGGGAGGGGAGACCCAGTACTTC.

The CDR3 DNA follows: TGTGCCAGCAGCTTAGAGGGGGCCAAAAACATTCAGTACTTC. It codes for CASSLEGAKNIQYF. The chain recombines TRBV7-8 with TRBJ2-4; possibly TRBD1 for D (5 bases). Trimming removed 1 base from V and 1 base from J, with 5 bases in between. Germline CDR1 reads SGHVS; CDR2 reads FQNEAQ. The CDR3 is made up of 14 amino acids.